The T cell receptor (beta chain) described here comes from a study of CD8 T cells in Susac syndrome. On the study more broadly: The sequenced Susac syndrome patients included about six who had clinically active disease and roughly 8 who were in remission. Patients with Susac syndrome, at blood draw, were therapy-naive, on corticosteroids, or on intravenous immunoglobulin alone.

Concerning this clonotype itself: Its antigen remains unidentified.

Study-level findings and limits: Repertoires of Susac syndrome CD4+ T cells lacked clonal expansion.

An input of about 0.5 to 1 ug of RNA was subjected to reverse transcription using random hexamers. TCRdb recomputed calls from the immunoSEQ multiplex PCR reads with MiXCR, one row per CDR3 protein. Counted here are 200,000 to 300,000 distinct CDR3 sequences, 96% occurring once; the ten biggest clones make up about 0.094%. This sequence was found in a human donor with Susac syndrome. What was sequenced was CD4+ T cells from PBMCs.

CDR3 coding DNA: TGCAGCGTTGTCGGGCAGGGAGTGGAGACCCAGTACTTC. Translation gives CSVVGQGVETQYF. J is TRBJ2-5 and V is TRBV29-1; either TRBD1 or TRBD2 may supply D (5 bases each). The length of the CDR3 is 13 residues. Germline V lookup: CDR1 SQVTM, CDR2 ANQGSEA. V was trimmed by 4 bases and J by 5 bases, leaving 14 bases between them.